A single sample gave rise to the 21 T cell receptor beta chains below, sequenced in a study of T cells in localized non-small cell lung cancer (dated by TCRdb to between 2020 and 2021). The method behind the library was the immunoSEQ multiplex PCR assay. TCRdb re-hosts the immuneACCESS table, in-frame sequences only. Its copies lack some clones; in the studies checked, an unresolved V gene accounts for under half of them, and the cause for the rest is not known. The sample table records some 130,000 clones; around 89% of these occur just once. The ten largest clones add up to around 1.8% of the sample. Here the sequenced sample was peripheral blood, taken before any cancer treatment. The receptors shown here come from a female donor over 55 with stage I lung adenocarcinoma.

CDR3 loop: CASSVGEGVRDTQYF. As DNA, the CDR3 is TGTGCCAGCAGTGTGGGAGAGGGGGTGAGAGATACGCAGTATTTT. The chain couples TRBV6-1 to TRBJ2-3; D perhaps matches TRBD1 (6 bases). The germline CDR1 and CDR2 sequences are MNHNS and SASEGT. Trimming removed 4 bases at V and 5 bases at J, with 16 bases between. The CDR3 runs to 15 residues.

The chain has TRBV23-1 and TRBJ2-7, with D possibly matching TRBD2 (5 bases). TRBV23-1 is an ORF, with its function uncertain. Trimming pared 4 bases from V and 7 bases from J, leaving 5 bases between. This CDR3 is 10 amino acids long. This CDR3 is CASSRREQYF. The CDR3 DNA reads as TGCGCCAGCAGTCGGAGGGAGCAGTACTTC.

This chain joins TRBV7-9 and TRBJ2-7, with unresolved D. Germline assignment: CDR1 SEHNR and CDR2 FQNEAQ (reference sequence). The CDR3 sequence is 14 residues long. With 4 bases removed from V and 1 base from J, the gap between germline ends came to 11 bases. CDR3 amino acids: CASSSRTNSYEQYF. The CDR3, as DNA: TGTGCCAGCAGCTCCCGGACCAATTCCTACGAGCAGTACTTC.

A single count supports this clone. This chain joins TRBV6-5 and TRBJ1-2; 8 positions match TRBD1. Germline-derived CDR1 and CDR2 are MNHEY and SVGAGI. J lost 2 bases, V lost 7 bases, and 3 bases had no gene match. CDR3 size: 13 residues. The DNA of the CDR3 is TGTGCCAGCACGAGGACAGGGAACTATGGCTACACCTTC. Its protein product is CASTRTGNYGYTF.

The chain employs TRBV21-1 and TRBJ2-7; TRBD2 reflects the table's D call only, with no check against the DNA. TRBV21-1 is a documented pseudogene. The CDR3 consists of 13 residues. The CDR3 spells CARGGIRVYEQYF. CDR3 nucleotides: TGTGCCCGCGGGGGAATACGGGTCTACGAGCAGTACTTC.

The V gene is TRBV5-1, the J gene TRBJ2-5, with 7 bases that match TRBD2. In germline, CDR1 is SGHRS, CDR2 YFSETQ. The CDR3 consists of 16 residues. V shed 4 bases and J 4 bases; nucleotides not matched to a gene: 13. The CDR3 DNA is TGCGCCAGCAGCCCCCTGGGGAGGGGCGTCCGAGAGACCCAGTACTTC. It specifies CASSPLGRGVRETQYF.

The DNA of the CDR3 is TGTGCCAGCAGTACCGGACTAGCGGGATCCTACAATGAGCAGTTCTTC. Its protein is CASSTGLAGSYNEQFF. This chain connects TRBV28 to TRBJ2-1; 12 bases match TRBD2. The CDR3 totals 16 residues. J lost 1 base, V lost 5 bases, and 3 bases had no gene match. Germline V gene data show CDR1 as MDHEN and CDR2 as SYDVKM.

This chain uses TRBV4-1 with TRBJ2-3; perhaps TRBD2 as D (6 bases). CDR1 is MGHRA, CDR2 YSYEKL, per germline. The CDR3 totals 13 residues. Deletions cut 0 bases from V and 9 bases from J, with 10 bases between. The CDR3 bases are TGCGCCAGCAGCCAAGATAGGGAGGACACGCAGTATTTT. Protein sequence: CASSQDREDTQYF.

The chain recombines TRBV4-1 with TRBJ2-1; D is unclear. The CDR3 is made up of 15 amino acids. Trimming left V 1 base short and J 0 bases short, with 7 bases between. Germline CDR1 and CDR2: MGHRA and YSYEKL. CDR3 coding DNA: TGCGCCAGCAGCCAAGTCGCCAGCTCCTACAATGAGCAGTTCTTC. Translating gives CASSQVASSYNEQFF.

The chain links TRBV14 to TRBJ2-7; D remains ambiguous. CDR3 length: 13 residues. CDR1 and CDR2 from the germline V gene are SGHDN and FVKESK. V was shortened by 4 bases and J by 0 bases, with 7 bases between the two germline ends. CDR3 coding DNA: TGTGCCAGCAGCCCCTCCTACTCCTACGAGCAGTACTTC. It translates to CASSPSYSYEQYF.

This sequence joins TRBV11-2 and TRBJ2-7; unclear D gene. This CDR3 region has 14 residues. V was cut by 0 bases and J by 4 bases, with 10 bases left in between. CDR1 is SGHAT, CDR2 FQNNGV, per germline. CDR3 residues: CASSLEVRFYEQYF. The CDR3 DNA follows: TGTGCCAGCAGCTTAGAGGTCAGGTTTTACGAGCAGTACTTC.

The chain links TRBV7-9 to TRBJ2-2, with 8 bases lining up with TRBD1. Per germline, CDR1 SEHNR and CDR2 FQNEAQ (reference sequence). With 5 bases clipped from V and 7 bases from J, the junction kept 6 bases outside the gene matches. The CDR3 spans 14 residues. The CDR3 coding sequence is TGTGCCAGCAGCCGTCCAGGGGGCTACGGGGAGCTGTTTTTT. Amino acid sequence: CASSRPGGYGELFF.

This sequence joins TRBV28 and TRBJ1-2; TRBD1 agrees at 8 bases. CDR3 length: 14 amino acids. In germline, CDR1 is MDHEN, CDR2 SYDVKM. V trimming: 5 bases; J trimming: 7 bases; junction bases outside the gene matches: 9. Here the CDR3 reads CASSRIPTGVGYTF. The CDR3 DNA reads TGTGCCAGCAGTCGAATCCCGACAGGGGTTGGCTACACCTTC.

V usage is TRBV7-7 and J usage is TRBJ2-5; tentative D call: TRBD1 (5 bases). The CDR3 contains 15 residues. Trimming took off 2 bases at V and 5 bases at J, with 15 bases between the two ends. Per the germline V gene, CDR1 is SSHAT and CDR2 is FNYEAQ (reference sequence). In nucleotides, the CDR3 is TGTGCCAGCAGCTTAATTGACAGCCCCGGGGAGACCCAGTACTTC. It yields the protein CASSLIDSPGETQYF.

The genes are TRBV5-1 and TRBJ1-2, with D hard to call. V was trimmed by 0 bases and J by 4 bases, leaving 10 bases between them. Germline CDR1 reads SGHRS; CDR2 reads YFSETQ. The CDR3 length is 14 residues. The CDR3 sequence is CASSLVPGTYGYTF. The CDR3 nucleotides read TGCGCCAGCAGCTTGGTTCCGGGAACCTATGGCTACACCTTC. Complete variable domain (other parts from reference TRBV5-1 and TRBJ1-2): KAGVTQTPRYLIKTRGQQVTLSCSPISGHRSVSWYQQTPGQGLQFLFEYFSETQRNKGNFPGRFSGRQFSNSRSEMNVSTLELGDSALYLCASSLVPGTYGYTFGSGTRLTVV.

This clone was found a few times. The genes are TRBV4-1 and TRBJ2-5, with a possible D match to TRBD2 (5 bases). The CDR3 length is 15 residues. Trimming left V 0 bases short and J 2 bases short, with 10 bases between. Germline lookup yields CDR1 MGHRA and CDR2 YSYEKL. This CDR3 is CASSQDPEDQETQYF. The CDR3 DNA is TGCGCCAGCAGCCAAGATCCGGAGGATCAAGAGACCCAGTACTTC.

DNA of the CDR3: TGTGCCAGCAGCTCTGACCGCTACGAGCAGTACTTC. It translates to CASSSDRYEQYF. The gene calls are TRBV11-3 and TRBJ2-7; D gene unclear. The CDR3 spans 12 residues. Germline CDR1 SGHNT, CDR2 YENEEA. V dropped 4 bases and J dropped 3 bases, with 7 bases sitting between them. Complete variable domain (other parts from reference TRBV11-3 and TRBJ2-7): EAGVVQSPRYKIIEKKQPVAFWCNPISGHNTLYWYLQNLGQGPELLIRYENEEAVDDSQLPKDRFSAERLKGVDSTLKIQPAELGDSAVYLCASSSDRYEQYFGPGTRLTVT.

V usage is TRBV30 and J usage is TRBJ2-7; D call uncertain. Per germline, CDR1 GTSNPN and CDR2 SVGIG (reference sequence). CDR3 length: 14 amino acids. V was clipped by 0 bases and J by 0 bases, with 9 bases between them. CDR3 in amino acids: CAWSVGRNSYEQYF. The CDR3 nucleotides read TGTGCCTGGAGTGTTGGCCGAAACTCCTACGAGCAGTACTTC.

The J gene is TRBJ2-7, the V gene TRBV2, with 7 nucleotides matching TRBD2. The germline CDR1 and CDR2 sequences are SNHLY and FYNNEI. The CDR3 runs to 13 residues. V trimming: 0 bases; J trimming: 7 bases; junction bases outside the gene matches: 3. CDR3 bases: TGTGCCAGCAGTGAAGCGGGGGGGAGGGAGCAGTACTTC. Its translation: CASSEAGGREQYF.

The genes are TRBV19 and TRBJ1-1; 9 bases fit TRBD1. Germline V gene data show CDR1 as LNHDA and CDR2 as SQIVND (reference sequence). This CDR3 region has 15 residues. With V trimmed by 6 bases and J by 6 bases, 11 bases remained unmatched. The CDR3 protein is CASRNPGQGSAEAFF. The CDR3 DNA sequence: TGTGCCAGTAGAAATCCGGGACAGGGTTCCGCTGAAGCTTTCTTT.

V gene TRBV5-1 combines with J gene TRBJ2-5, with 7 bases identical to TRBD2. V lost 3 bases, J lost 4 bases, and 9 bases stayed unmatched. CDR3 length: 15 residues. Germline assignment: CDR1 SGHRS and CDR2 YFSETQ. The CDR3 region is CASSWGGDPTETQYF. In nucleotides, the CDR3 is TGCGCCAGCAGCTGGGGGGGAGACCCAACAGAGACCCAGTACTTC.